This entry is about one TCR beta chain. What it recognizes is unknown. This record comes from a study of cytomegalovirus exposure and HLA in healthy donors. Overall study results and limits: There were several of the most significant clusters that appeared linked to common viral pathogens in a later analysis.

The junction had 7 bases not matched to a gene; V was cut back by 1 base and J by 5 bases. This CDR3 contains 16 residues. Per germline, CDR1 SGHDT and CDR2 YYEEEE. The PCR ran on 60 Vbeta and 13 Jbeta primers. The method was immunoSEQ multiplex PCR; TCRdb's version includes in-frame clones alone and lacks a portion of them. This table has around 180,000 clones, roughly nine tenths appearing once. The source of this sequence is a girl under three years old in good health and CMV-seronegative. This chain connects TRBV5-6 to TRBJ2-1; 9 bases are a match to TRBD2. Sequencing used PBMCs. CDR3 DNA sequence: TGTGCCAGCAGCTTGTTGGTAGCGGGAGCCGACAATGAGCAGTTCTTC. Amino acid sequence: CASSLLVAGADNEQFF.